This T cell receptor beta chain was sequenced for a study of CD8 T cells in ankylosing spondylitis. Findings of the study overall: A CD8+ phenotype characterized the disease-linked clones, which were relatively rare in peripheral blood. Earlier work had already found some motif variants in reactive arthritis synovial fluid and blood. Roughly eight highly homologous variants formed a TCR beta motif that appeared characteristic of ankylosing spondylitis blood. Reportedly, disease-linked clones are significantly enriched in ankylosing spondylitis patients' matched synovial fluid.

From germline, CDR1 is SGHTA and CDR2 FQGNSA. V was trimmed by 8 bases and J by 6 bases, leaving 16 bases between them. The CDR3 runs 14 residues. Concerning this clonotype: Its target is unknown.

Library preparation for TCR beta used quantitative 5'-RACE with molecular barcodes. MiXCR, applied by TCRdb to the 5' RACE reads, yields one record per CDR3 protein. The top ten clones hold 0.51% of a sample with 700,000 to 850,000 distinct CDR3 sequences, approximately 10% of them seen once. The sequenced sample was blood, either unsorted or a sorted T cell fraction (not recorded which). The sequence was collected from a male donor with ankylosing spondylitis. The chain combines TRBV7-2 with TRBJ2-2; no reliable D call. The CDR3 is CASGMMVGSGELFF. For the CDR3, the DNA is TGTGCCAGCGGGATGATGGTGGGGTCCGGGGAGCTGTTTTTT.